A single sample is the source of the 3 T cell receptor delta chains below, sequenced in a study of Vδ1+ human thymocytes. Study-level findings and limits: Thymic TRG and TRD repertoires appeared highly polyclonal.

Their antigens remain unidentified. Sequences come from RNA converted to cDNA by reverse transcription. The CDR3 regions were amplified by multiplex PCR from V-gene primers to a constant-region primer. TCRdb reprocessed the multiplex PCR reads through CATT. The top ten hold about 0.26% of the sample, which has about 73,000 delta-chain clones, approximately 37% seen once. The sample consisted of Vdelta1+ gamma-delta thymocytes from the thymus. Subset meaning: FACS-sorted CD3+ TCRalphabeta- TCRVdelta1+ TCRVdelta2- thymocytes. The receptors shown here come from a boy under two years old who had congenital heart surgery.

The chain joins TRDV1 to TRDJ1; the match to TRDD3 covers 13 bases. This CDR3 spans 19 amino acids. Trimming cost V 2 bases and J 10 bases; bases outside gene matches: 19. CDR1 TSWWSYY and CDR2 QGS come from the germline V gene. Here the CDR3 DNA reads TGTGCTCTTGGGGAATCCCCTTCCCGTACTGGGGGATACGCTGGGGTACTCATCTTT. It specifies CALGESPSRTGGYAGVLIF.

This clone turned up a few times. This sequence joins TRDV2 and TRDJ1; 9 bases match TRDD3. V shed 3 bases and J 1 base; nucleotides not matched to a gene: 20. This CDR3 has 20 amino acids. CDR1 and CDR2 from the germline V gene are GEAIGNYY and EKD. The DNA of the CDR3 is TGTGCCTGTGACCCCTTGGCCTTCCCGCTGGGGGATCGAACCACCGATAAACTCATCTTT. Translation: CACDPLAFPLGDRTTDKLIF.

This clone was picked up a small number of times. The chain recombines TRDV1 with TRDJ1; no reliable D call. CDR3 size: 21 residues. The V and J ends lost 0 bases and 0 bases respectively, with 26 bases between them. Germline lookup yields CDR1 TSWWSYY and CDR2 QGS. The CDR3 reads CALGELSRPSWFTQYTDKLIF. Written as DNA, the CDR3 is TGTGCTCTTGGGGAACTTTCACGTCCGTCCTGGTTTACTCAGTACACCGATAAACTCATCTTT.